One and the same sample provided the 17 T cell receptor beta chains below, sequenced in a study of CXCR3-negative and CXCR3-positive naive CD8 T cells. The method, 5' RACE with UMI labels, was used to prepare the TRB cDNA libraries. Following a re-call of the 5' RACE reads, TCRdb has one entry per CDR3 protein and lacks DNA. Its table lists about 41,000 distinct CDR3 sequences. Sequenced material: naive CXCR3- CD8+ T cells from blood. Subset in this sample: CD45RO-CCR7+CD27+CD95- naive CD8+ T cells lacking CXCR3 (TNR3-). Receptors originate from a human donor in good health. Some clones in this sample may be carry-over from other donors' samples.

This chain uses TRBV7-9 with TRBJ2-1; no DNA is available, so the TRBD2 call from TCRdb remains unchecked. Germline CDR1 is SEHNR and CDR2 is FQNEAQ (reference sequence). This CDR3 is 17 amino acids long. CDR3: CASSSVSGGAAYNEQFF. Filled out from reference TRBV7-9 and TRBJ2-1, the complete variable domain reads DTGVSQNPRHKITKRGQNVTFRCDPISEHNRLYWYRQTLGQGPEFLTYFQNEAQLEKSRLLSDRFSAERPKGSFSTLEIQRTEQGDSAMYLCASSSVSGGAAYNEQFFGPGTRLTVL.

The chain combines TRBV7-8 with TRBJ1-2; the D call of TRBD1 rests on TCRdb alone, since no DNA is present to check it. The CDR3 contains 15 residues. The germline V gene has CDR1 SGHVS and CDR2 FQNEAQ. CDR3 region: CASSLGDRGPDGYTF.

The CDR3 here is CASSLNSYEQYF. The chain carries TRBV7-2 and TRBJ2-7. Germline V gene lookup returns CDR1 SGHTA and CDR2 FQGNSA. The CDR3 has 12 amino acids.

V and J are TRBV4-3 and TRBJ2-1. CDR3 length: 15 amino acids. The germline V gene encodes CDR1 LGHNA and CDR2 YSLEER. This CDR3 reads CASSQGVSSYNEQFF.

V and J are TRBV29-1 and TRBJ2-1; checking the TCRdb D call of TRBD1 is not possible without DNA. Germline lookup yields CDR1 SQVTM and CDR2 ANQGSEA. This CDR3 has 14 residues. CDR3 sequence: CSVEREGLMNEQFF.

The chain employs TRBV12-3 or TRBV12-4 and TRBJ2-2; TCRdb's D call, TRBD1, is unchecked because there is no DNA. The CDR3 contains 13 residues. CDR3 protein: CASSVGGAGELFF.

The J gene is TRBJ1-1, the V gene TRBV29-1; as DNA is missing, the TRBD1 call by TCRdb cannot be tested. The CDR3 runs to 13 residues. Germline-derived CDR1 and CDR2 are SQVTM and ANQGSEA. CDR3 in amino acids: CSVEAGQNTEAFF.

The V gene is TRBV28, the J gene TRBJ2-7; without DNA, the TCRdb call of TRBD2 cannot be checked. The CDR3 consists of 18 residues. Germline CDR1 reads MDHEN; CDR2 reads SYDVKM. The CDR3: CASSFTTSGGVSSYEQYF.

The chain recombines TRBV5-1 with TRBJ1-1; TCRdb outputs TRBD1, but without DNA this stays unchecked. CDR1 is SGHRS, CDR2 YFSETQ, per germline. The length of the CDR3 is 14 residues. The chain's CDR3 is CASSLGTGQFEAFF. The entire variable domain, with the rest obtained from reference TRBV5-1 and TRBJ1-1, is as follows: KAGVTQTPRYLIKTRGQQVTLSCSPISGHRSVSWYQQTPGQGLQFLFEYFSETQRNKGNFPGRFSGRQFSNSRSEMNVSTLELGDSALYLCASSLGTGQFEAFFGQGTRLTVV.

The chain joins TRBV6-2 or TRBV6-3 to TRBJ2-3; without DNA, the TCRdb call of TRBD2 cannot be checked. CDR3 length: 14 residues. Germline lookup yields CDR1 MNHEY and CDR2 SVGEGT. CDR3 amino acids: CASSLSGESDTQYF.

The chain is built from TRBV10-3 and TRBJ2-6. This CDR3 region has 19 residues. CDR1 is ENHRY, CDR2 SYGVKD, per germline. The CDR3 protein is CAISESMTKPFSGANVLTF.

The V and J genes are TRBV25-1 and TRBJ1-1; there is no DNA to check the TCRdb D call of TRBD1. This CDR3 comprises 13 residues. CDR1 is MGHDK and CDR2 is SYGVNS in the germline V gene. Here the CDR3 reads CASSEGPGTEAFF.

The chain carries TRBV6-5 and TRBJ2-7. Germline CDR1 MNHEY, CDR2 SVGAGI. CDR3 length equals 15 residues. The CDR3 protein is CASSYSTAYPYEQYF.

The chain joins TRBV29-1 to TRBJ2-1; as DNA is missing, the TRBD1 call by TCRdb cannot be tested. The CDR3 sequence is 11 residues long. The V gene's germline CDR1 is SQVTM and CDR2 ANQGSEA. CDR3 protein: CSVRLGREQFF.

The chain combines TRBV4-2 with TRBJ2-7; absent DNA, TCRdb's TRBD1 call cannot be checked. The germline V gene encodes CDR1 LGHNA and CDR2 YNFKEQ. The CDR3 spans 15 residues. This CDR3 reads CASSQGQGISYEQYF.

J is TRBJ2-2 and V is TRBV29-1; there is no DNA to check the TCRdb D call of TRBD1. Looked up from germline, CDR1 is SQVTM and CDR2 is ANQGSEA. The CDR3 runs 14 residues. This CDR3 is CSVPGEPNTGELFF.

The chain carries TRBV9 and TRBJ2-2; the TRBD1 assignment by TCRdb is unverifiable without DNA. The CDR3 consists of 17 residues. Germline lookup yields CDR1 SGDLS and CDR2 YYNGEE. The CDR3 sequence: CASSLNRDRANTGELFF.